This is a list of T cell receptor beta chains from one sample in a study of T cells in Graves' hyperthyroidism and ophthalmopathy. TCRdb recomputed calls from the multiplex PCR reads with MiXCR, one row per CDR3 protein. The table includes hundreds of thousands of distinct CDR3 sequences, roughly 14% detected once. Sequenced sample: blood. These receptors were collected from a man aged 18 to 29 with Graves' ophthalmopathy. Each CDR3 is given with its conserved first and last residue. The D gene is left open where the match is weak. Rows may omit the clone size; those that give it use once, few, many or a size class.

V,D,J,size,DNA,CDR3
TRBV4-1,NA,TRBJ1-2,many,TGCGCCAGCAGCCCCAACACAGGGAGGTATGGCTACACCTTC,CASSPNTGRYGYTF
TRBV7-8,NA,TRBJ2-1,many,TGTGCCAGCAGCTCACCCCTCGGCCGGAGGTCCAATGAGCAGTTCTTC,CASSSPLGRRSNEQFF
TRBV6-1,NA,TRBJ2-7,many,TGTGCCAGCAGTGAAACTAGGTACGAGCAGTACTTC,CASSETRYEQYF
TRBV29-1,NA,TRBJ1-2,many,TGCAGCGTGTCTTCCTGGGACACTTCTAACTATGGCTACACCTTC,CSVSSWDTSNYGYTF
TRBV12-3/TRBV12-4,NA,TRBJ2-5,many,TGTGCCAGCAGCTCCGGACGGCTCCAAGAGACCCAGTACTTC,CASSSGRLQETQYF
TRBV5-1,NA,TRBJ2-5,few,TGCGCCAGCAGCCCAATAGGTAGTGAGACCCAGTACTTC,CASSPIGSETQYF
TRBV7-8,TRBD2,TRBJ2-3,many,TGTGCCAGCAGCTTACCACCCCAGAGTAGCGGGAGAGGAGATACGCAGTATTTT,CASSLPPQSSGRGDTQYF
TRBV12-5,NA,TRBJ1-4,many,TGTGCTAGTGGTTTGGGAGGGGACCCAACTAATGAAAAACTGTTTTTT,CASGLGGDPTNEKLFF
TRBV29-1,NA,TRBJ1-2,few,TGCAGCGTTGGTTTGGGGGGGGACTATGGCTACACCTTC,CSVGLGGDYGYTF
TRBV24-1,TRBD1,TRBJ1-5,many,TGTGCCACCGGACAGGAATATAGCAATCAGCCCCAGCATTTT,CATGQEYSNQPQHF
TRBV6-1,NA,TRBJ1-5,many,TGTGCCAGCAGTAAAAAGGGGACTGTGGGACAGCCCCAGCATTTT,CASSKKGTVGQPQHF
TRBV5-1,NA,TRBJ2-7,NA,TGCGCCAGCAGATCCTCACTCTCCTACGAGCAGTACTTC,CASRSSLSYEQYF
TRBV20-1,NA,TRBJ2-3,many,TGCAGTGCCCCCAAGGAGGGTTCCACAGATACGCAGTATTTT,CSAPKEGSTDTQYF
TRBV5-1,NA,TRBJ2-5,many,TGCGCCAGCAGCTTGACAGGGAGGGCAGAGACCCAGTACTTC,CASSLTGRAETQYF
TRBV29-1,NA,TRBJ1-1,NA,TGCAGCGTTGAAGTTGGGGGCTGGGGTGAAGCTTTCTTT,CSVEVGGWGEAFF
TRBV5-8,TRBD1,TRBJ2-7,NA,TGTGCCAGCAGCGGGGACCCGGGACAGGGGGTCTACGAGCAGTACTTC,CASSGDPGQGVYEQYF
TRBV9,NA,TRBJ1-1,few,TGTGCCAGCAGCGTAGGCGGGTCGGTTACTGAAGCTTTCTTT,CASSVGGSVTEAFF
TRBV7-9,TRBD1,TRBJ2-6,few,TGTGCCAGCAGCCTAGGACAGGGGGGAGCTGGGGCCAACGTCCTGACTTTC,CASSLGQGGAGANVLTF
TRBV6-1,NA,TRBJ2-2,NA,TGTGCCAGCAGCGCCTCCGGGACTGTAAACACCGGGGAGCTGTTTTTT,CASSASGTVNTGELFF
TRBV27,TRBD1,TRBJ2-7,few,TGTGCCAGCAAACCGGGACAGGCCTACGAGCAGTACTTC,CASKPGQAYEQYF
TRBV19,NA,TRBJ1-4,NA,TGTGCCAGTACCCACCGGAGGCTTGCAACTAATGAAAAACTGTTTTTT,CASTHRRLATNEKLFF
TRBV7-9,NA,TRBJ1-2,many,TGTGCCAGCAGCTTCACAAGCGCGGACAGACTTTATGGCTACACCTTC,CASSFTSADRLYGYTF
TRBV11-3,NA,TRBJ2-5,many,TGTGCCAGCAGCTCCGGGGGCCCATCGGGCGAGACCCAGTACTTC,CASSSGGPSGETQYF
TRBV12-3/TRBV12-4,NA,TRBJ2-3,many,TGTGCCAGCAGTTTGGGGCGGAATACGCAGTATTTT,CASSLGRNTQYF
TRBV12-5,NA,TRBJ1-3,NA,TGTGCTAGTGGTTTGGGACAGGCCGTCTCTGGAAACACCATATATTTT,CASGLGQAVSGNTIYF
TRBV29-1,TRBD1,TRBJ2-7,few,TGCAGCGTAGCCGGGACAGGGGGCCCCAACGAGCAGTACTTC,CSVAGTGGPNEQYF
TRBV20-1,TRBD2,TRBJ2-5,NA,TGCAGTGCCCCCCCCTGGGCGGGAGGGCCCGGGACCCAGTACTTC,CSAPPWAGGPGTQYF
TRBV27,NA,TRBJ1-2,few,TGTGCCAGCAGTTTAACTCCGGGTACCTATGGCTACACCTTC,CASSLTPGTYGYTF
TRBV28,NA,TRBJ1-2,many,TGTGCCAGCAAAACTGGGGCCTATGGCTACACCTTC,CASKTGAYGYTF
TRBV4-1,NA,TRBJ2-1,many,TGCGCCAGCAGCCAAGTCCGACTCTACAATGAGCAGTTCTTC,CASSQVRLYNEQFF
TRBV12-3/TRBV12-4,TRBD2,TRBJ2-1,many,TGTGCCAGCTTACCGGGACTAGCGGGGGAGCAGTTCTTC,CASLPGLAGEQFF
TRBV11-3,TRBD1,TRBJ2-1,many,TGTGCCAGCAGCACCCGGACAGGGAGTACCAATGAGCAGTTCTTC,CASSTRTGSTNEQFF
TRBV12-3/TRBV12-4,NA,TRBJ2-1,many,TGTGCCAGCAACAGGGATAGCTCCTACAATGAGCAGTTCTTC,CASNRDSSYNEQFF
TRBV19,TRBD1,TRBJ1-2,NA,TGTGCCAGTAGCAGGACAGGGTACCTTGGCTACACCTTC,CASSRTGYLGYTF
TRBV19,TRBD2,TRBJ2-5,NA,TGTGCCAGTAAGAAGGGTAGCGGGGGAGGTTCGGTGGAGACCCAGTACTTC,CASKKGSGGGSVETQYF
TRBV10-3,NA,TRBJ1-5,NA,TGTGCCATCTCAGCAGGGAGTTTGAGCAATCAGCCCCAGCATTTT,CAISAGSLSNQPQHF
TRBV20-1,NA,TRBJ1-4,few,TGCAGTGCTAGACGTTACTCGGGGTTATCTAATGAAAAACTGTTTTTT,CSARRYSGLSNEKLFF
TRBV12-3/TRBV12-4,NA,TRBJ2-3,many,TGTGCCAGCACCCTGGGCGTCACAGATACGCAGTATTTT,CASTLGVTDTQYF
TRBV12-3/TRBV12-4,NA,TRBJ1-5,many,TGTGCCAGCAGTTTGGGGGGAACTAGCAATCAGCCCCAGCATTTT,CASSLGGTSNQPQHF
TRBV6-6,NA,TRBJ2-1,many,TGTGCCAGCAGTTACTCGAAGGCAGGGTCCTACAATGAGCAGTTCTTC,CASSYSKAGSYNEQFF
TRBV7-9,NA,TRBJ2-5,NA,TGTGCCAGCAGCTTCTCGTATATCCAAGAGACCCAGTACTTC,CASSFSYIQETQYF